This T cell receptor (beta chain) was profiled in a study of OX40 agonist ivuxolimab in advanced cancers. Study summary: The dose-escalation group included hepatocellular carcinoma, melanoma, renal cell carcinoma and head and neck cancer. Study-wide points: Low clonal expansion, among the lowest seen, marked partial responders at 0.1-3.0 mg/kg. Among T cells, CD8+ cells averaged more expanded clones than CD4+ cells. At 0.1 to 3.0 mg/kg and by week 6, CD4+ and CD8+ T cells in the blood had expanded clonally.

This clone came up a few times. The antigen is unknown. The J segment lost 2 bases and the V segment lost 2 bases, leaving 7 bases of the junction unmatched. The CDR3 runs 16 residues. CDR1 and CDR2 (germline): SGHTA, FQGNSA. Produced via immunoSEQ multiplex PCR; TCRdb's table is partial and in-frame only. The table lists fewer than 130,000 clones, roughly 90% of them singletons. This receptor was taken from an adult with an advanced solid tumor such as melanoma, head and neck, liver or kidney cancer. The sequencing used CD4+ or CD8+ T cells sorted from blood, collected in a trial of the OX40 agonist ivuxolimab. This chain joins TRBV7-2 and TRBJ1-2, with TRBD1 matching over 8 bases. CDR3 sequence: CASSLTGGTENYGYTF. CDR3 DNA sequence: TGTGCCAGCAGCTTAACAGGGGGGACAGAGAACTATGGCTACACCTTC.